The T cell receptor beta chain described here comes from a study of blood T cells in healthy people across ages. Per individual sample, total RNA of at least 5.5 micrograms was extracted. In its sample, this clonotype was seen a few times. The V end lost 4 bases, the J end lost 5 bases, and 9 bases lay between the germline ends. The germline V gene has CDR1 LGHNA and CDR2 YSLEER. The CDR3 contains 13 residues. For the second PCR, which ran for about 6 to 12 cycles, a sample-barcoded 5' primer and a J-beta primer mix were used. TCRdb re-derived calls from the 5' RACE reads in MiXCR, one entry per CDR3 protein. The sample yields approximately 830,000 distinct CDR3 sequences, approximately 59% seen once.

The chain combines TRBV4-3 with TRBJ2-1; possible D gene TRBD2, 6 bases. The origin of this receptor is a young man in good health. The sample comprised blood. The CDR3 here is CASSRGLNNEQFF. CDR3 in DNA: TGCGCCAGCAGCCGCGGACTAAACAATGAGCAGTTCTTC.